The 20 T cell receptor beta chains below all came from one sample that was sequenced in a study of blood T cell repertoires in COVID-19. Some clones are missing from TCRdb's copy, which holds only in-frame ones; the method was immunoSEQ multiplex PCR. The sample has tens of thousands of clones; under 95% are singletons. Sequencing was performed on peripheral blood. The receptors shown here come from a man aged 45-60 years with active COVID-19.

CDR3 amino acids: CASSVIASENEQFF. The CDR3 bases are TGCGCCAGCAGCGTGATCGCGTCCGAGAATGAGCAGTTCTTC. The V and J genes are TRBV5-1 and TRBJ2-1; D not certain. V was clipped by 4 bases and J by 7 bases, with 15 bases between them. Germline V gene sequence: CDR1 SGHRS, CDR2 YFSETQ. There are 14 residues in the CDR3.

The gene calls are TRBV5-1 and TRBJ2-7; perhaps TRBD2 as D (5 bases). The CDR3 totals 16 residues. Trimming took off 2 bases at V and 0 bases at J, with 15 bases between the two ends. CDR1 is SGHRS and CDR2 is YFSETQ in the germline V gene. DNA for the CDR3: TGCGCCAGCAGCTTACCGGTTAATAGCGCCTCCTACGAGCAGTACTTC. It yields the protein CASSLPVNSASYEQYF. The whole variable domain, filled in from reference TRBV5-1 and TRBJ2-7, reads KAGVTQTPRYLIKTRGQQVTLSCSPISGHRSVSWYQQTPGQGLQFLFEYFSETQRNKGNFPGRFSGRQFSNSRSEMNVSTLELGDSALYLCASSLPVNSASYEQYFGPGTRLTVT.

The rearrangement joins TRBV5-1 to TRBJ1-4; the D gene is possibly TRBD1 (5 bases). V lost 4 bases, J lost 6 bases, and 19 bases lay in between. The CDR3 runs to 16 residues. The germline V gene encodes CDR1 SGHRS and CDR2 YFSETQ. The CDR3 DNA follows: TGCGCCAGCAGCAGCGGGGCCGGGGCCTGGTATGAAAAACTGTTTTTT. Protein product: CASSSGAGAWYEKLFF.

The CDR3 loop reads CASSFLGTGVEETQYF. For the CDR3, the DNA is TGTGCCAGCAGTTTCCTTGGGACAGGGGTGGAGGAGACCCAGTACTTC. V and J are TRBV28 and TRBJ2-5; 10 nucleotides line up with TRBD1. The V gene's germline CDR1 is MDHEN and CDR2 SYDVKM. The junction had 9 bases not matched to a gene; V was cut back by 3 bases and J by 5 bases. This CDR3 comprises 16 residues.

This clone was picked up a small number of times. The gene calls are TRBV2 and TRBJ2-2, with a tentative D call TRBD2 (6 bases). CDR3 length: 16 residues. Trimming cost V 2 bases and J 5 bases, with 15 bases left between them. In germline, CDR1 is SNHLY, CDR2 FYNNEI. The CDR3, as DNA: TGTGCCAGCAGTGAAATCCCGGGACTCCTGACCGGGGAGCTGTTTTTT. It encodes CASSEIPGLLTGELFF.

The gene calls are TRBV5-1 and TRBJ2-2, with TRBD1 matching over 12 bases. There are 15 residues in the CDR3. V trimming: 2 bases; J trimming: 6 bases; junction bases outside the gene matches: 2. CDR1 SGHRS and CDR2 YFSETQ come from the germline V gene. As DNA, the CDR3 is TGCGCCAGCAGCTTTGGGACAGGGGGCCCCGGGGAGCTGTTTTTT. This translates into CASSFGTGGPGELFF.

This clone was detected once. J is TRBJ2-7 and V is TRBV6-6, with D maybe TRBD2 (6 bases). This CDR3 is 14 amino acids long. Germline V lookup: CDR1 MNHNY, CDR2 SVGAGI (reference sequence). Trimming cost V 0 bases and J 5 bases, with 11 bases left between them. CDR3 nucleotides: TGTGCCAGCAGTTACTCCCGGGGGAACAACGAGCAGTACTTC. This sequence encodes CASSYSRGNNEQYF.

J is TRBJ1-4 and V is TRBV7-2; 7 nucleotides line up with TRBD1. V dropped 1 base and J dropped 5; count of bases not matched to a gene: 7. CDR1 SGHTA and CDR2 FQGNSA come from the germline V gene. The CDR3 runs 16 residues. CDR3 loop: CASSLVWGDSNEKLFF. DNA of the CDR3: TGTGCCAGCAGCTTAGTTTGGGGGGACAGCAATGAAAAACTGTTTTTT.

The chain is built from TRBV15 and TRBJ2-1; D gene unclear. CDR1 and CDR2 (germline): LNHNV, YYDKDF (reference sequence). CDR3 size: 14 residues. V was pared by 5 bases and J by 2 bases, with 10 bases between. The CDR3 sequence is CATSVTPTYNEQFF. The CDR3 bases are TGTGCCACCAGCGTGACTCCAACCTACAATGAGCAGTTCTTC.

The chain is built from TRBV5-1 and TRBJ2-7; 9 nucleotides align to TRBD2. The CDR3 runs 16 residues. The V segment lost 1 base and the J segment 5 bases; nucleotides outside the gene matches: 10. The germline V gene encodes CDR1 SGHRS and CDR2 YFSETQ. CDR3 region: CASSLRTAVAGDEQYF. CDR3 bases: TGCGCCAGCAGCTTGAGGACAGCAGTAGCGGGGGACGAGCAGTACTTC.

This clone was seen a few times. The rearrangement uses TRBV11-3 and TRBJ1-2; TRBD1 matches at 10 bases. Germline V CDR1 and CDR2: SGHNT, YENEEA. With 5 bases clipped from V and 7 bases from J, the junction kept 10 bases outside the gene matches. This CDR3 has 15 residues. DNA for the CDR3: TGTGCCAGCAGCGAGCGGACAGGGGGATTGTCTGGCTACACCTTC. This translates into CASSERTGGLSGYTF.

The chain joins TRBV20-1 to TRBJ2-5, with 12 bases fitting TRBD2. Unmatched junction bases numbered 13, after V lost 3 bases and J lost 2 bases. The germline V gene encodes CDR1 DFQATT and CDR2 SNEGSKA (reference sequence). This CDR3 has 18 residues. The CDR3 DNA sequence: TGCAGTGCTAGTAATCGTGTGGGACTAGCGGGCAATCAAGAGACCCAGTACTTC. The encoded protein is CSASNRVGLAGNQETQYF.

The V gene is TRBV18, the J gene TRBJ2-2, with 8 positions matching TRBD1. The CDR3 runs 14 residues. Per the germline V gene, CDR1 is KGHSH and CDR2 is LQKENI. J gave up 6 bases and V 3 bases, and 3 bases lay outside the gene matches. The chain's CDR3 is CASSPDRAAGELFF. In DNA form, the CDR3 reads TGTGCCAGCTCACCGGACAGGGCGGCCGGGGAGCTGTTTTTT.

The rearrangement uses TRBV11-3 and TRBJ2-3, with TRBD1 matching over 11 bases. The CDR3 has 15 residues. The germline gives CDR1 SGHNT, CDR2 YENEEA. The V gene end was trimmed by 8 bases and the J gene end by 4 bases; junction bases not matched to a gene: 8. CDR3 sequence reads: CASESPGQGADTQYF. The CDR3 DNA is TGTGCCAGCGAATCCCCGGGACAGGGGGCAGATACGCAGTATTTT. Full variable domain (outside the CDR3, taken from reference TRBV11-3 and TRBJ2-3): EAGVVQSPRYKIIEKKQPVAFWCNPISGHNTLYWYLQNLGQGPELLIRYENEEAVDDSQLPKDRFSAERLKGVDSTLKIQPAELGDSAVYLCASESPGQGADTQYFGPGTRLTVL.

The CDR3 spells CASSLESSATTGELFF. Written as DNA, the CDR3 is TGCGCCAGCAGCTTGGAGTCTAGCGCGACCACCGGGGAGCTGTTTTTT. The chain couples TRBV5-1 to TRBJ2-2; the D gene is possibly TRBD2 (6 bases). This CDR3 is built from 16 residues. V was pared by 0 bases and J by 4 bases, with 13 bases between. Germline CDR1 reads SGHRS; CDR2 reads YFSETQ.

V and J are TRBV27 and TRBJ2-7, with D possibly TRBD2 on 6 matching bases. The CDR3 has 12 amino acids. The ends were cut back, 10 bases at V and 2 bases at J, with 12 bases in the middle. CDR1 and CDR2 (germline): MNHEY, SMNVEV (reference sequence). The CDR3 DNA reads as TGTGCCACGGGGGACGTCGCCTACGAGCAGTACTTC. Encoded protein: CATGDVAYEQYF.

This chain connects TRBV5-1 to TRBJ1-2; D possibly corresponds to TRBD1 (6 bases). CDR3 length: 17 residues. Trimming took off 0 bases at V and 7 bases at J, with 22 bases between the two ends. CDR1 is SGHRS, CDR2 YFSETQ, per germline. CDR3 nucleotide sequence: TGCGCCAGCAGCTTGGAGGTGGCTGGGCGGGGGGCCGGTGGCTACACCTTC. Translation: CASSLEVAGRGAGGYTF.

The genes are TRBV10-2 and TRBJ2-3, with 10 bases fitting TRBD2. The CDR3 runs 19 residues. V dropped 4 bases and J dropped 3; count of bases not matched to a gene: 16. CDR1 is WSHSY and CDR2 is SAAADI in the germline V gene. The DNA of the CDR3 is TGCGCCAGCAGTGGCCCGGCGGGGAGCGGGGGGGTTATGACAGATACGCAGTATTTT. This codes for CASSGPAGSGGVMTDTQYF.

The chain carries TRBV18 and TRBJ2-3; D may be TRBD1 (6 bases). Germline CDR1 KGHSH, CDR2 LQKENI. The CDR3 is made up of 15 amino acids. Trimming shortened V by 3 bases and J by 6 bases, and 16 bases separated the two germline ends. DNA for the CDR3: TGTGCCAGCTCACCGGGGGCCCCAAATAGCGATACGCAGTATTTT. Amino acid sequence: CASSPGAPNSDTQYF. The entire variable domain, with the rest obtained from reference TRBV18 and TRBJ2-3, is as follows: NAGVMQNPRHLVRRRGQEARLRCSPMKGHSHVYWYRQLPEEGLKFMVYLQKENIIDESGMPKERFSAEFPKEGPSILRIQQVVRGDSAAYFCASSPGAPNSDTQYFGPGTRLTVL.

Here the CDR3 DNA reads TGTGCCAGCAGCCTCACAGGGGATAACTATGGCTACACCTTC. It codes for CASSLTGDNYGYTF. The chain has TRBV11-2 and TRBJ1-2; 7 positions match TRBD1. The V segment lost 5 bases and the J segment 1 base; nucleotides outside the gene matches: 4. This CDR3 contains 14 residues. Germline V gene data show CDR1 as SGHAT and CDR2 as FQNNGV.